Listed below are T cell receptor beta chains from one sample, sequenced in a study of post-analysis software for immune sequencing data. Each CDR3 protein gets one entry after TCRdb re-called the PCR reads with MiXCR. The data contain hundreds of thousands of distinct CDR3 sequences, approximately 59% of them seen just once; the ten biggest clones take up approximately 10%. Sequenced sample: blood. These receptors were taken from a girl aged 2 to 9 with multiple sclerosis. CDR3s include the opening cysteine and the closing phenylalanine or tryptophan. The D gene is left open where the match is weak. A row's size may be missing; if present it is once, few, many or a size class.

TRBV5-1,TRBD1,TRBJ2-3,.,TGCGCCAGCAGCTTGGAGCCCTCAGGGACAGAAGGAACAGATACGCAGTATTTT,CASSLEPSGTEGTDTQYF
TRBV2,TRBD1,TRBJ2-7,.,TGTGCCAGCAGTCCCGACGCACTCTTCGACAGGGGGGTATACGAGCAGTACTTC,CASSPDALFDRGVYEQYF
TRBV5-5,TRBD1,TRBJ2-7,.,TGTGCCAGCAGCTTGGTACAGGGGGCGATCTACGAGCAGTACTTC,CASSLVQGAIYEQYF
TRBV4-2,TRBD2,TRBJ2-1,.,TGTGCCAGCAGCCAAGGCCCTAGCGGTAGCTCCTACAATGAGCAGTTCTTC,CASSQGPSGSSYNEQFF
TRBV4-1,TRBD2,TRBJ2-7,.,TGCGCCAGCAGCCAAGTTACTCCGGGACTAGCGGGAGAGGGCGAGCAGTACTTC,CASSQVTPGLAGEGEQYF
TRBV4-1,.,TRBJ1-4,.,TGCGCCAGCAGCCAAGTCGGAGGTAATGAAAAACTGTTTTTT,CASSQVGGNEKLFF
TRBV10-3,.,TRBJ2-1,.,TGTGCCATCAGTGAGAGGGCGCATGAGCAGTTCTTC,CAISERAHEQFF
TRBV29-1,.,TRBJ2-7,few,TGCAGCGTTGTTTTTACAGGAGTATACGAGCAGTACTTC,CSVVFTGVYEQYF
TRBV30,.,TRBJ1-5,.,TGTGCCTGGAACGATGGGGTTAGCAATCAGCCCCAGCATTTT,CAWNDGVSNQPQHF
TRBV12-3/TRBV12-4,TRBD2,TRBJ2-1,.,TGTGCCAGCAGTCAGCGGGGGGAGCAGTTCTTC,CASSQRGEQFF
TRBV6-1,TRBD1,TRBJ2-7,.,TGTGCCAGCAGTGTAGAGGGACAGGGGAGAAACGAGCAGTACTTC,CASSVEGQGRNEQYF
TRBV6-6,.,TRBJ2-7,once,TGTGCTTCCAAGCCTGGAGGCGTTTCCTACGAGCAGTACTTC,CASKPGGVSYEQYF
TRBV5-1,.,TRBJ1-2,.,TGCGCCAGCAGCTTGGAGACGGCAGCCCACTATGGCTACACCTTC,CASSLETAAHYGYTF
TRBV20-1,.,TRBJ2-1,.,TGCAGTGCGCCTAGACTAGGGAATACTTACAATGAGCAGTTCTTC,CSAPRLGNTYNEQFF
TRBV4-3,.,TRBJ2-7,few,TGCGCCAGCAGCCAGACCTCGAAAGTCCGCTTCCTGGAGAAGATCTACGAGCAGTACTTC,CASSQTSKVRFLEKIYEQYF
TRBV5-1,.,TRBJ1-2,.,TGCGCCAGCAGCTTGGGTCTGGGGTGTGGCTACACCTTC,CASSLGLGCGYTF
TRBV20-1,.,TRBJ1-2,.,TGCAGTGTCAGTTACGGGGGTAACTATGGCTACACCTTC,CSVSYGGNYGYTF